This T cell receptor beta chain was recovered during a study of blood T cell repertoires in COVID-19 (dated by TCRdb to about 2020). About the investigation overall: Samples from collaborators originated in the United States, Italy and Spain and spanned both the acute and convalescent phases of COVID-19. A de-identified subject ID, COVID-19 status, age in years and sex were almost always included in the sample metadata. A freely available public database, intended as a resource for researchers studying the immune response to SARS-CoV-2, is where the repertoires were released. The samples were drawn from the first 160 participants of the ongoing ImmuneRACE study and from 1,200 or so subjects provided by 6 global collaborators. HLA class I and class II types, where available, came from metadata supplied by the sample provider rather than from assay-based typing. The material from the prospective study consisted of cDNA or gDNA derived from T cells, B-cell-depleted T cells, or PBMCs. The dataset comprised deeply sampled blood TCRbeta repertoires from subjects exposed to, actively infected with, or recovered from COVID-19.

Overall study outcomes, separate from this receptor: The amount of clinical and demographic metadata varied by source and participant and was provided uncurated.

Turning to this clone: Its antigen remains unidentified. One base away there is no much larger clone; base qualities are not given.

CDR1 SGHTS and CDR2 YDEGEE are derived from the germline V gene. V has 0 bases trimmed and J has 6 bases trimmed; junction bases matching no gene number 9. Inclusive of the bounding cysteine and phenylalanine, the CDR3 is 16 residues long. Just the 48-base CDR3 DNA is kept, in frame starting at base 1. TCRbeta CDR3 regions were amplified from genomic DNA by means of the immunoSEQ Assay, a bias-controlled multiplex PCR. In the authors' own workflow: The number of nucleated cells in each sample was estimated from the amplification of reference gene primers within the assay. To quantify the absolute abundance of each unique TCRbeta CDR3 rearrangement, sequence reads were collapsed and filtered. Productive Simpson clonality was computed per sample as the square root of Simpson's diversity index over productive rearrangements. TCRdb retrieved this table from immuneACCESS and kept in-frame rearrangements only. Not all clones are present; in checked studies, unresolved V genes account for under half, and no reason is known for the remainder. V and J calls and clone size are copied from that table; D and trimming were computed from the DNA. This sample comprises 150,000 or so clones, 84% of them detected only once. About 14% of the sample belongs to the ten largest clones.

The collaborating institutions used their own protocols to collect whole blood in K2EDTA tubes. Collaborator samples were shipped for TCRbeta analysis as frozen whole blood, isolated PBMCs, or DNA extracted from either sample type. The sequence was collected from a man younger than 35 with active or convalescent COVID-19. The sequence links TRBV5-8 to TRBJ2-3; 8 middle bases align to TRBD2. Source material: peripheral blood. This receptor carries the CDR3 CASSLDDGGALDTQYF. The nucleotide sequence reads TGTGCCAGCAGCTTGGATGACGGGGGGGCATTGGATACGCAGTATTTT.